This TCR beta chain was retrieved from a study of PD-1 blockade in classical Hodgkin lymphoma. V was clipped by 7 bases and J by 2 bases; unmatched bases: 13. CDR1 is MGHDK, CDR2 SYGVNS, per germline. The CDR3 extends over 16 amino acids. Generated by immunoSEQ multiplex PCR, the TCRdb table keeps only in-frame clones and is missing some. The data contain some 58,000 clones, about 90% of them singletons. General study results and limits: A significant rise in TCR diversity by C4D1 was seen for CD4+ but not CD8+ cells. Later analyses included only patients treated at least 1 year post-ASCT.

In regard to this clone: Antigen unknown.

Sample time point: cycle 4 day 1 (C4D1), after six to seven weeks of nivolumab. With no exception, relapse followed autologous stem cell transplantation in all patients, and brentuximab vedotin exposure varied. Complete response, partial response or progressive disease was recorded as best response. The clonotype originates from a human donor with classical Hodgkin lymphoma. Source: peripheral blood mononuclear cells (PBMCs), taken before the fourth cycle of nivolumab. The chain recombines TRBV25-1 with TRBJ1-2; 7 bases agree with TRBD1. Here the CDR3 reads CASIGDRVGANYGYTF. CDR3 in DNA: TGTGCCAGCATCGGCGACAGGGTAGGAGCCAACTATGGCTACACCTTC.